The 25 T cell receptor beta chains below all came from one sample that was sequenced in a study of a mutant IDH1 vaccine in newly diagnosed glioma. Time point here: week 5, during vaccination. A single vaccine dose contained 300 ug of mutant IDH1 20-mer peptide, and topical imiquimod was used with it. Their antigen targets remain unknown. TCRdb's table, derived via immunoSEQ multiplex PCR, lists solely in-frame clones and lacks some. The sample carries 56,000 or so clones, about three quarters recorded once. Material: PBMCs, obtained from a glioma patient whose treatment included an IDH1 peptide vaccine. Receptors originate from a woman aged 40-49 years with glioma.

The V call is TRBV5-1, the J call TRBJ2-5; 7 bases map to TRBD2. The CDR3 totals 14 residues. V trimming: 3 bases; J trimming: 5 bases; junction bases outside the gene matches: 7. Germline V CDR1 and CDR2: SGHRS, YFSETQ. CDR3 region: CASSSGLAVETQYF. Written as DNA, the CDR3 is TGCGCCAGCAGCTCTGGGCTAGCGGTTGAGACCCAGTACTTC. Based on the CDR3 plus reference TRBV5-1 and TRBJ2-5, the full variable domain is KAGVTQTPRYLIKTRGQQVTLSCSPISGHRSVSWYQQTPGQGLQFLFEYFSETQRNKGNFPGRFSGRQFSNSRSEMNVSTLELGDSALYLCASSSGLAVETQYFGPGTRLLVL.

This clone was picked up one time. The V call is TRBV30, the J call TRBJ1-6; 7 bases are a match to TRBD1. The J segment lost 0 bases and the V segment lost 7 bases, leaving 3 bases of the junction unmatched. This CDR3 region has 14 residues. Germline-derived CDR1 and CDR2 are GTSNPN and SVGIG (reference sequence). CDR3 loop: CASGQSSYNSPLHF. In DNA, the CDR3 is TGTGCCTCGGGACAGAGCTCCTATAATTCACCCCTCCACTTT.

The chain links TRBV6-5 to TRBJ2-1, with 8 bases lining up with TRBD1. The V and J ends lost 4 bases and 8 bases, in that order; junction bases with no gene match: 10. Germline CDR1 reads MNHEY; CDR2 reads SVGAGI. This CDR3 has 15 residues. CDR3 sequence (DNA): TGTGCCAGCAGTTTCAGGACAGGGAGGTACGATGAGCAGTTCTTC. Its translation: CASSFRTGRYDEQFF.

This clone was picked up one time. CDR3 sequence (DNA): TGTGCCAGTAGTATAAGGGTTGGACAAGAGACCCAGTACTTC. This translates into CASSIRVGQETQYF. The gene calls are TRBV19 and TRBJ2-5; no reliable D call. This CDR3 is built from 14 residues. The V gene's germline CDR1 is LNHDA and CDR2 SQIVND (reference sequence). The V end lost 2 bases, the J end lost 2 bases, and 9 bases lay between the germline ends.

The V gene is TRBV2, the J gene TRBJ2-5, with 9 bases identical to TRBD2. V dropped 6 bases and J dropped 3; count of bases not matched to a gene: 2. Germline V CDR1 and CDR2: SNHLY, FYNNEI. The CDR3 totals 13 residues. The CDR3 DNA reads TGTGCCAGCAGCCAGCGGGGGGAAGAGACCCAGTACTTC. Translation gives CASSQRGEETQYF.

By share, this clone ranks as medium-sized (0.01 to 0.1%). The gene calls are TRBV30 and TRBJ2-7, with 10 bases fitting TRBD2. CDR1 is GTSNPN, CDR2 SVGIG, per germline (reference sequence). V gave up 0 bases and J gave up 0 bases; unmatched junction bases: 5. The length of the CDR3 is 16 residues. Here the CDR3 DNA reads TGTGCCTGGAGTGTACCTAGCGGGGGTTACTCCTACGAGCAGTACTTC. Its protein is CAWSVPSGGYSYEQYF.

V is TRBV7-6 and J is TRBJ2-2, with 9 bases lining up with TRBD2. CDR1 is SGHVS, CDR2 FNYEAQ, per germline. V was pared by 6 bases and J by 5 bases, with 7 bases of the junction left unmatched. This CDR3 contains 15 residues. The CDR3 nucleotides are TGTGCCAGCAGTCCTAGCGGGGCGGGAACCGGGGAGCTGTTTTTT. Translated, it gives CASSPSGAGTGELFF.

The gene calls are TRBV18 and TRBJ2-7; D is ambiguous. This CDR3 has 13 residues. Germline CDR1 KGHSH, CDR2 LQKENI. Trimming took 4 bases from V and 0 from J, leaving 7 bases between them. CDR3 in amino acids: CASSLGHSYEQYF. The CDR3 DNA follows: TGTGCCAGCTCACTAGGTCACTCCTACGAGCAGTACTTC.

CDR3 sequence: CASLRLGAGALNTEAFF. The CDR3 DNA follows: TGCGCCAGTTTACGCCTGGGGGCGGGGGCCCTCAACACTGAAGCTTTCTTT. The chain uses TRBV10-2 and TRBJ1-1, with D maybe TRBD1 (6 bases). Germline V CDR1 and CDR2: WSHSY, SAAADI. Trimming pared 9 bases from V and 2 bases from J, leaving 25 bases between. The CDR3 has 17 amino acids.

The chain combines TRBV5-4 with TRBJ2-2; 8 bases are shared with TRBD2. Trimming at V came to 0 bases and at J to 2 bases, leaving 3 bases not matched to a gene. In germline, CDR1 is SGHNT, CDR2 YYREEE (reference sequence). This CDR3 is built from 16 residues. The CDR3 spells CASSLGGGPNTGELFF. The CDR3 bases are TGTGCCAGCAGCTTGGGCGGGGGGCCTAACACCGGGGAGCTGTTTTTT.

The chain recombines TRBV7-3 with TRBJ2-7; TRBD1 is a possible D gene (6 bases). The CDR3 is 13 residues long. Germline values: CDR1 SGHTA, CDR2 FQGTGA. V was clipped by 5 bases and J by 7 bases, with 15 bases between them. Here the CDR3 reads CASSQTDSREQYF. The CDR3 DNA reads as TGTGCCAGCAGCCAAACGGACAGCCGGGAGCAGTACTTC. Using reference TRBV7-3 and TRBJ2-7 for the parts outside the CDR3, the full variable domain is GAGVSQTPSNKVTEKGKYVELRCDPISGHTALYWYRQSLGQGPEFLIYFQGTGAADDSGLPNDRFFAVRPEGSVSTLKIQRTERGDSAVYLCASSQTDSREQYFGPGTRLTVT.

The CDR3 DNA sequence: TGTGCCAGCAGCCCCGTAGTGGATGGGAAAGGAAACACCATATATTTT. The encoded protein is CASSPVVDGKGNTIYF. The chain uses TRBV7-6 and TRBJ1-3, with no clear D. The CDR3 is 16 amino acids. Per germline, CDR1 SGHVS and CDR2 FNYEAQ. Trimming shortened V by 5 bases and J by 4 bases, and 18 bases separated the two germline ends.

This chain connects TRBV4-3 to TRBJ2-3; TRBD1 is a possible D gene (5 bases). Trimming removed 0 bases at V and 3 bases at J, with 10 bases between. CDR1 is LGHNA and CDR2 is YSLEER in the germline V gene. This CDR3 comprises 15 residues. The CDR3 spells CASSQDQPGTDTQYF. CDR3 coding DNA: TGCGCCAGCAGCCAAGATCAACCAGGGACAGATACGCAGTATTTT.

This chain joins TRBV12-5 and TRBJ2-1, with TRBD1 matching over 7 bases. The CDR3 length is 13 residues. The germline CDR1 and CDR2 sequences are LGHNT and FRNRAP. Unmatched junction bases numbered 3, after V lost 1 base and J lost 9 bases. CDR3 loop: CASGLGGQVEQFF. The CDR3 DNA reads TGTGCTAGTGGTTTGGGTGGACAGGTTGAGCAGTTCTTC.

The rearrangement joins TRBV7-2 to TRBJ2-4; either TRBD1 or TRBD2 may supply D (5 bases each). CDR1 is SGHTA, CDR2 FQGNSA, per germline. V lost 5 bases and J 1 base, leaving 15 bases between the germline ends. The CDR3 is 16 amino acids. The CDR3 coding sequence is TGTGCCAGCAGCCGGGACCTTACCGAGGCCAAAAACATTCAGTACTTC. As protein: CASSRDLTEAKNIQYF.

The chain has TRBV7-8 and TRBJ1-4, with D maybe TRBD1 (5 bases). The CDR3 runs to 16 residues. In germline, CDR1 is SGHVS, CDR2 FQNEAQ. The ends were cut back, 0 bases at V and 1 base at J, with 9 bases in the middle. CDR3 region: CASSLARGLTNEKLFF. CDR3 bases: TGTGCCAGCAGCTTAGCGCGGGGGTTAACTAATGAAAAACTGTTTTTT.

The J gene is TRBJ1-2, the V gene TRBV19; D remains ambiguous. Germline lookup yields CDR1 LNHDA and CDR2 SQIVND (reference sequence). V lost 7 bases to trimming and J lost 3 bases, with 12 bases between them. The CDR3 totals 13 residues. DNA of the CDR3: TGTGCCAGTACTCCCCTTTCGGACTATGGCTACACCTTC. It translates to CASTPLSDYGYTF.

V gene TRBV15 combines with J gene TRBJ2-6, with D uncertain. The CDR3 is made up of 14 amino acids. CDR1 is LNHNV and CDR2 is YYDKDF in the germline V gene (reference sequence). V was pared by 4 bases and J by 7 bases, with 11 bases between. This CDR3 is CATSTAGDANVLTF. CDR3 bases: TGTGCCACCAGCACGGCCGGCGACGCCAACGTCCTGACTTTC. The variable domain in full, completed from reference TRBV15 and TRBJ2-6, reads DAMVIQNPRYQVTQFGKPVTLSCSQTLNHNVMYWYQQKSSQAPKLLFHYYDKDFNNEADTPDNFQSRRPNTSFCFLDIRSPGLGDTAMYLCATSTAGDANVLTFGAGSRLTVL.

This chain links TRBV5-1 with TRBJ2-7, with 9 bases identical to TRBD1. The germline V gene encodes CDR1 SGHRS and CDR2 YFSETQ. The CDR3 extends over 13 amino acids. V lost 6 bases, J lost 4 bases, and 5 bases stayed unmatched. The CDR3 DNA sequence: TGCGCCAGCACCGCCGGGACAGGGTACGAGCAGTACTTC. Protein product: CASTAGTGYEQYF.

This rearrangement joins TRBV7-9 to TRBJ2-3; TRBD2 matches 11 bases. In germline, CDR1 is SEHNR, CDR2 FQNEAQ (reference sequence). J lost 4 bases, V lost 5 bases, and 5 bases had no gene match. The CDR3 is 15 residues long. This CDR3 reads CASSPPGLAADTQYF. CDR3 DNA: TGTGCCAGCAGCCCACCGGGACTAGCGGCAGATACGCAGTATTTT. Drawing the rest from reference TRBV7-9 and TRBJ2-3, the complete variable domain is DTGVSQNPRHKITKRGQNVTFRCDPISEHNRLYWYRQTLGQGPEFLTYFQNEAQLEKSRLLSDRFSAERPKGSFSTLEIQRTEQGDSAMYLCASSPPGLAADTQYFGPGTRLTVL.

CDR3: CAWRGQGPVAFF. CDR3 coding DNA: TGTGCCTGGAGAGGACAAGGCCCGGTCGCTTTCTTT. This chain connects TRBV30 to TRBJ1-1; TRBD1 might be the D (5 bases). Trimming took off 3 bases at V and 11 bases at J, with 16 bases between the two ends. The CDR3 contains 12 residues. From germline, CDR1 is GTSNPN and CDR2 SVGIG (reference sequence).

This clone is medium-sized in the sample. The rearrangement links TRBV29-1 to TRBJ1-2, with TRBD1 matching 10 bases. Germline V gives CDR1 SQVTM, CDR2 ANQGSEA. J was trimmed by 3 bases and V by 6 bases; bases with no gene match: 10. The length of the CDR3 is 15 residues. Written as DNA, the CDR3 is TGCAGCGTAACCCCGGGACAGGGGCGTCACTATGGCTACACCTTC. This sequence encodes CSVTPGQGRHYGYTF.

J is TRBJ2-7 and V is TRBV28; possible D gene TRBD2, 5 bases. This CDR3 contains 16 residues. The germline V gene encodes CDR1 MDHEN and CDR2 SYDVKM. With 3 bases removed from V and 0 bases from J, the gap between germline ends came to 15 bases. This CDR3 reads CASSFPERYYSYEQYF. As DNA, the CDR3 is TGTGCCAGCAGTTTCCCTGAGCGGTACTACTCCTACGAGCAGTACTTC.

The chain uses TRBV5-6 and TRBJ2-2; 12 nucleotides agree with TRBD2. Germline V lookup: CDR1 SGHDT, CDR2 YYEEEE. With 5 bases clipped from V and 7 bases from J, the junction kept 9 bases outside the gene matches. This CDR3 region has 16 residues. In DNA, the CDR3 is TGTGCCAGCAGTTCCTGGACTAGCGGGGTAGGCGGGGAGCTGTTTTTT. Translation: CASSSWTSGVGGELFF.

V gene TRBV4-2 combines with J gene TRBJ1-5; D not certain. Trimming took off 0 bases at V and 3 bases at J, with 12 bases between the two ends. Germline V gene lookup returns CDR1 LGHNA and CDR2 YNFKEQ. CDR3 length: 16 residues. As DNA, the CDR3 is TGTGCCAGCAGCCAAGATCGGTGGGCAGACAATCAGCCCCAGCATTTT. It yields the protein CASSQDRWADNQPQHF.